Listed here is a single T cell receptor beta chain. No antigen is known for it. The data derive from a study of blood T cells in healthy people across ages. Study-level points and caveats: The long-lived group displayed more naive CD4+ cells, plus higher diversity, than the aged donors did.

Unmatched junction bases numbered 13, after V lost 5 bases and J lost 5 bases. The CDR3 runs to 15 residues. From germline, CDR1 is DFQATT and CDR2 SNEGSKA (reference sequence). Each donor had roughly 10 milliliters of peripheral blood drawn. Isolation per sample recovered at least 7 million PBMCs. For the second PCR, which ran for roughly 6 to 12 cycles, a sample-barcoded 5' primer and a J-beta primer mix were used. TCRdb re-derived calls from the 5' RACE reads in MiXCR, one entry per CDR3 protein. This sample has about 970,000 distinct CDR3 sequences; just over 50% occur once, and the top ten carry 20% to 25%.

The specimen was blood. V usage is TRBV20-1 and J usage is TRBJ2-7; 9 nucleotides align to TRBD2. The receptor was isolated from a woman aged 55-69 years in good health. The CDR3 sequence is CSASQRGTSLDEQYF. In DNA, the CDR3 is TGCAGTGCTTCCCAAAGAGGGACTAGCTTGGACGAGCAGTACTTC.